The present T cell receptor beta chain was sequenced within a study of alternative splicing in chronic myeloid leukemia remission (dated by TCRdb to the early 2020s). For the study in its entirety: RNA sequencing was used to profile peripheral blood from chronic-phase CML patients at diagnosis and at remission, and the results were compared with those from healthy donors. Median ages were 54 years at diagnosis, under 60 at remission and 30 to 40 for healthy controls. In terms of female/male counts, the diagnosis samples were 11/5, the remission samples were 8/3 and the controls were 2/4. For diagnosis, remission and control samples alike, total RNA was extracted from peripheral blood mononuclear cells using Trizol. General conclusions and limits of the study: Blood cell composition differed strongly depending on the timepoint, moving from an enrichment of myeloid progenitors at diagnosis to an enrichment of mature lymphoid cells at remission. At remission, blood cell composition was found to be reconfigured to resemble that of lymphoid cell-enriched normal controls.

Library prep was done by bulk RNA-seq. The TruSeq Stranded RNA sample prep kit was used to generate libraries of poly-A-enriched mRNA from an input of about 1,000 ng total RNA. Paired-end sequencing was carried out on a HiSeq 2500, and each sample was sequenced in triplicate. Each mate in the RNA-seq data had a read length of 125 nucleotides. The authors processed their data as follows. After trimming, reads were aligned to hg38 using STAR v2.7, and quality control was handled by FASTQC, RSeQC and multiqc. Salmon 0.14.1 was used to quantify gene expression levels as transcripts per million (TPM). Principal component analysis suggested that trial, library batch, sequencing batch, treatment regimen and sex did not drive transcriptomic profiles. The reads were reprocessed in TCRdb, with one entry per CDR3 protein sequence and no accompanying DNA. None of the V and J calls come from the authors' own analysis; TCRdb made them. Counted in this sample were 250 to 350 distinct CDR3 sequences; around 96% of them appeared once. Clones ranked in the top ten supply around 13% of the sample.

With regard to this clonotype: Its antigen remains unidentified.

CDR1 and CDR2 are read off the germline V gene as SQVTM and ANQGSEA. From cysteine to phenylalanine, the CDR3 is 13 amino acids long. There is no recorded DNA. Peripheral blood was obtained from roughly 6 healthy donors to serve as normal controls. Material for sequencing was PBMCs. The origin of this receptor is a person aged 25 to 49 in good health. The chain is encoded by TRBV29-1 joined to TRBJ2-3; no DNA is available, so the TRBD1 call from TCRdb remains unchecked. The CDR3 protein sequence reads: CSGTGKNADTQYF.